A single sample gave rise to the 19 T cell receptor beta chains below, sequenced in a study of T cells in Graves' hyperthyroidism and ophthalmopathy. Template material for amplifying TCR beta CDR3 regions consisted of RNA transcripts. With the HTBI primer set, the TCR CDR3 went through a first round of RT-PCR. Each CDR3 protein gets one entry after TCRdb re-called the multiplex PCR reads with MiXCR. The sample records more than 550,000 distinct CDR3 sequences, 17% being singletons. Material: blood. The receptor set was obtained from a man between 45 and 60 years old with Graves' hyperthyroidism.

The genes are TRBV4-1 and TRBJ2-7, with 11 nucleotides matching TRBD2. CDR3 size: 19 residues. Germline CDR1 reads MGHRA; CDR2 reads YSYEKL. The trim removed 4 bases at V and 0 bases at J, leaving 14 bases unmatched. DNA of the CDR3: TGCGCCAGCAGCCTCCTACATAGACTAGCGGGAAGCAGCTCCTACGAGCAGTACTTC. Translation: CASSLLHRLAGSSSYEQYF.

This clonotype has at least ten counts. The rearrangement links TRBV15 to TRBJ2-7; 14 bases match TRBD2. V lost 5 bases to trimming and J lost 2 bases; unmatched junction nucleotides: 5. The CDR3 is 16 amino acids. Looked up from germline, CDR1 is LNHNV and CDR2 is YYDKDF (reference sequence). The CDR3 region has the DNA TGTGCCACCAGCGGACGGACTAGCGGGGGGCCCTACGAGCAGTACTTC. Translation: CATSGRTSGGPYEQYF.

This clonotype occurred many times. The chain combines TRBV6-1 with TRBJ1-5, with D unclear. This CDR3 spans 12 amino acids. The germline V and J ends were trimmed by 6 bases and 4 bases, with 7 bases remaining between them. Germline V CDR1 and CDR2: MNHNS, SASEGT. The CDR3 sequence: CASRYSNQPQHF. Here the CDR3 DNA reads TGTGCCAGCAGGTACAGTAATCAGCCCCAGCATTTT.

This clonotype appeared many times. This chain connects TRBV27 to TRBJ2-1; 7 bases line up with TRBD1. The CDR3 runs 18 residues. With 6 bases clipped from V and 3 bases from J, the junction kept 17 bases outside the gene matches. CDR1 and CDR2 from the germline V gene are MNHEY and SMNVEV (reference sequence). CDR3 nucleotide sequence: TGTGCCAGCAGCCCTCTCCCACAGGGGCCCACCAACTACAATGAGCAGTTCTTC. This encodes CASSPLPQGPTNYNEQFF.

The chain uses TRBV30 and TRBJ2-7, with TRBD1 identical over 8 bases. The germline gives CDR1 GTSNPN, CDR2 SVGIG (reference sequence). The trim removed 4 bases at V and 7 bases at J, leaving 6 bases unmatched. This CDR3 spans 12 amino acids. CDR3 amino acids: CAWTRGLGEQYF. The CDR3, as DNA: TGTGCCTGGACCAGGGGGCTTGGGGAGCAGTACTTC.

This clonotype was seen repeatedly, ten times or more. The V call is TRBV6-2 or TRBV6-3, the J call TRBJ2-1; the D gene is possibly TRBD2 (5 bases). The V end was cut by 0 bases, the J end by 5 bases, with 17 bases between. The CDR3 loop spans 17 amino acids. Germline V gives CDR1 MNHEY, CDR2 SVGEGT. For the CDR3, the DNA is TGTGCCAGCAGTTACTCGAGTGCCGGCGGGTCTAACAATGAGCAGTTCTTC. It codes for CASSYSSAGGSNNEQFF.

At least ten counts were recorded for this clonotype. The rearrangement uses TRBV28 and TRBJ2-1, with D unclear. The V and J ends lost 4 bases and 6 bases respectively, with 13 bases between them. The CDR3 is made up of 14 amino acids. CDR1 and CDR2 from the germline V gene are MDHEN and SYDVKM. The CDR3 nucleotides read TGTGCCAGCAGTTATGGGCGTGCTTCCAATGAGCAGTTCTTC. Translating it yields CASSYGRASNEQFF.

This clonotype was counted between two and nine times. The junction shows a germline mismatch at one end, possibly a read error. This chain connects TRBV12-3 or TRBV12-4 to TRBJ1-2, with 9 bases lining up with TRBD1. The CDR3 has 16 amino acids. CDR3: CASSRGQQGASGGCTF. The CDR3 nucleotides are TGTGCCAGCAGTCGGGGCCAACAGGGGGCGAGCGGAGGCTGCACCTTC.

This clonotype occurred many times. The chain combines TRBV7-2 with TRBJ1-4, with D possibly being TRBD1 (6 bases). The CDR3 spans 15 residues. The V and J ends lost 5 bases and 1 base respectively, with 11 bases between them. Germline assignment: CDR1 SGHTA and CDR2 FQGNSA. Here the CDR3 DNA reads TGTGCCAGCAGCGACTACAGGGTAACTAATGAAAAACTGTTTTTT. Its protein is CASSDYRVTNEKLFF. Full variable domain (missing parts from reference TRBV7-2 and TRBJ1-4): GAGVSQSPSNKVTEKGKDVELRCDPISGHTALYWYRQSLGQGLEFLIYFQGNSAPDKSGLPSDRFSAERTGGSVSTLTIQRTQQEDSAVYLCASSDYRVTNEKLFFGSGTQLSVL.

This clonotype came up many times. CDR3 nucleotide sequence: TGCAGCGTTGGGACAGTCTCCTACGAGCAGTACTTC. It encodes CSVGTVSYEQYF. The V and J genes are TRBV29-1 and TRBJ2-7, with D possibly TRBD1 on 6 matching bases. Germline V gene data show CDR1 as SQVTM and CDR2 as ANQGSEA. Trimming stripped 4 bases from V and 0 bases from J, with 7 bases between. CDR3 size: 12 residues.

This clonotype was observed at least ten times. The rearrangement joins TRBV28 to TRBJ2-7, with 12 positions matching TRBD2. V lost 3 bases and J lost 7; bases outside the gene matches: 10. The CDR3 is 16 amino acids. Germline CDR1 and CDR2: MDHEN and SYDVKM. CDR3 protein: CASSFGPTSGSEEQYF. The CDR3 coding sequence is TGTGCCAGCAGTTTCGGCCCGACTAGCGGGAGTGAGGAGCAGTACTTC.

This clonotype was counted many times. The J gene is TRBJ2-5, the V gene TRBV11-2, with 8 nucleotides matching TRBD1. Germline CDR1 is SGHAT and CDR2 is FQNNGV. V trimming: 5 bases; J trimming: 4 bases; junction bases outside the gene matches: 6. This CDR3 region has 14 residues. This CDR3 reads CASSLGQVLETQYF. The CDR3 DNA reads as TGTGCCAGCAGCCTGGGACAGGTTTTAGAGACCCAGTACTTC.

The chain employs TRBV12-3 or TRBV12-4 and TRBJ2-7; 11 positions agree with TRBD2. CDR3 size: 15 residues. The trim removed 3 bases at V and 6 bases at J, leaving 7 bases unmatched. CDR3 loop: CASSLASGRLGEQYF. The DNA for the CDR3 is TGTGCCAGCAGTTTGGCTAGCGGGAGGCTCGGCGAGCAGTACTTC.

The table lists this clonotype with a few counts. CDR3 protein: CASSLEAGTSHYNEQFF. CDR3 coding DNA: TGTGCCAGCAGCTTAGAAGCCGGGACTAGCCACTACAATGAGCAGTTCTTC. The V call is TRBV7-2, the J call TRBJ2-1; TRBD2 agrees at 9 bases. With 1 base clipped from V and 3 bases from J, the junction kept 7 bases outside the gene matches. The CDR3 is made up of 17 amino acids. Germline lookup yields CDR1 SGHTA and CDR2 FQGNSA.

This clonotype was observed a few times. V and J are TRBV9 and TRBJ1-1; D is unclear. V lost 4 bases and J 6 bases, leaving 19 bases between the germline ends. CDR1 is SGDLS, CDR2 YYNGEE, per germline. This CDR3 is 15 amino acids long. The CDR3 nucleotides read TGTGCCAGCAGCCCCAATCCGCCTATGAAGGCTGAAGCTTTCTTT. It translates to CASSPNPPMKAEAFF.

This clonotype was counted ten times or more. The rearrangement joins TRBV20-1 to TRBJ2-1; a possible D gene is TRBD2 (5 bases). V dropped 1 base and J dropped 3 bases, with 13 bases sitting between them. From germline, CDR1 is DFQATT and CDR2 SNEGSKA (reference sequence). This CDR3 is 15 amino acids long. The CDR3 is CSARGAAGLYNEQFF. In DNA form, the CDR3 reads TGCAGTGCTAGAGGTGCGGCGGGCCTCTACAATGAGCAGTTCTTC.

This clonotype showed up just once. V is TRBV9 and J is TRBJ2-3; 8 nucleotides match TRBD1. Germline CDR1 reads SGDLS; CDR2 reads YYNGEE. The V and J ends lost 2 bases and 5 bases, in that order; junction bases with no gene match: 13. The CDR3 spans 17 residues. CDR3 loop: CASSVPDRDPPGDTQYF. CDR3 DNA: TGTGCCAGCAGCGTCCCGGACAGGGACCCCCCTGGAGATACGCAGTATTTT. Full variable domain (missing parts from reference TRBV9 and TRBJ2-3): DSGVTQTPKHLITATGQRVTLRCSPRSGDLSVYWYQQSLDQGLQFLIQYYNGEERAKGNILERFSAQQFPDLHSELNLSSLELGDSALYFCASSVPDRDPPGDTQYFGPGTRLTVL.

This clonotype was observed at least ten times. The chain uses TRBV20-1 and TRBJ2-3, with TRBD2 identical over 7 bases. This CDR3 region has 13 residues. With V trimmed by 6 bases and J by 2 bases, 5 bases remained unmatched. The germline CDR1 and CDR2 sequences are DFQATT and SNEGSKA (reference sequence). The CDR3 loop reads CSAQRDDTDTQYF. The CDR3 DNA follows: TGCAGTGCCCAGCGGGACGACACAGATACGCAGTATTTT.

In this sample, this clonotype turned up many times. The chain uses TRBV11-2 and TRBJ2-2, with 8 bases matching TRBD2. V trimming: 3 bases; J trimming: 7 bases; junction bases outside the gene matches: 4. The CDR3 has 14 residues. Germline V lookup: CDR1 SGHAT, CDR2 FQNNGV. DNA of the CDR3: TGTGCCAGCAGCTTGACCGGGGGGGGCGGGGAGCTGTTTTTT. Its protein product is CASSLTGGGGELFF.